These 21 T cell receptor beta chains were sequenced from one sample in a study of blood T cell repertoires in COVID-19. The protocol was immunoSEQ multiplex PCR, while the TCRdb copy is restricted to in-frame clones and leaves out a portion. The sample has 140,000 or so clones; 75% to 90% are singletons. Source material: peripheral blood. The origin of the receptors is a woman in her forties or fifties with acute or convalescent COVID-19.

CDR3 sequence reads: CASSIVVPETQYF. In DNA form, the CDR3 reads TGTGCCAGTAGTATTGTAGTTCCGGAGACCCAGTACTTC. The chain couples TRBV19 to TRBJ2-5; D uncertain. V dropped 3 bases and J dropped 5 bases, with 10 bases sitting between them. The CDR3 has 13 amino acids. Germline loops: CDR1 LNHDA, CDR2 SQIVND (reference sequence). Full variable domain (remainder filled in from reference TRBV19 and TRBJ2-5): DGGITQSPKYLFRKEGQNVTLSCEQNLNHDAMYWYRQDPGQGLRLIYYSQIVNDFQKGDIAEGYSVSREKKESFPLTVTSAQKNPTAFYLCASSIVVPETQYFGPGTRLLVL.

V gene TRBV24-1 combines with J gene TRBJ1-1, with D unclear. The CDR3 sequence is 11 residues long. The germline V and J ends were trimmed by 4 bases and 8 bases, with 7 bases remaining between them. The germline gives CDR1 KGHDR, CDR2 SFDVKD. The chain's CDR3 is CATSEYGEAFF. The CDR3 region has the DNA TGTGCCACCAGTGAGTACGGGGAAGCTTTCTTT.

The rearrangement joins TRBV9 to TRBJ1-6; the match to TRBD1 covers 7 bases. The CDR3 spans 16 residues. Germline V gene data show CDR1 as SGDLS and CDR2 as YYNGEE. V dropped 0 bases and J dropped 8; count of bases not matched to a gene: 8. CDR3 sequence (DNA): TGTGCCAGCAGCGTAGGGTGGGGGACAGTGGATTCACCCCTCCACTTT. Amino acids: CASSVGWGTVDSPLHF.

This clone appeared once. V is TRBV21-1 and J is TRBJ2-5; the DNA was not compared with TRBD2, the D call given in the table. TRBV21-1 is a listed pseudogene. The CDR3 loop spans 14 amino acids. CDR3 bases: TGTGCCAGCACCAAGTCCCGGGGGTGGGAGACCCAGTACTTC. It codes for CASTKSRGWETQYF.

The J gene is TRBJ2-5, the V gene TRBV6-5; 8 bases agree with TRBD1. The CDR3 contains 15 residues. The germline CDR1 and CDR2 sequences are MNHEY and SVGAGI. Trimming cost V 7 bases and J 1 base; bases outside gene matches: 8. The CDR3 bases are TGTGCCAGCACGTATGGACAGGGCTCCCAAGAGACCCAGTACTTC. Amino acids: CASTYGQGSQETQYF.

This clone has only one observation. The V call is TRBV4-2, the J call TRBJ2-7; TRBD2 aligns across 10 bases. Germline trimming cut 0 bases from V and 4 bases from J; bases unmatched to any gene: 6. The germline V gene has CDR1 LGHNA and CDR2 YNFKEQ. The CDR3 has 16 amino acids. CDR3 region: CASSQDRLAGVYEQYF. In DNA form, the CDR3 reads TGTGCCAGCAGCCAAGATAGGCTAGCGGGGGTTTACGAGCAGTACTTC.

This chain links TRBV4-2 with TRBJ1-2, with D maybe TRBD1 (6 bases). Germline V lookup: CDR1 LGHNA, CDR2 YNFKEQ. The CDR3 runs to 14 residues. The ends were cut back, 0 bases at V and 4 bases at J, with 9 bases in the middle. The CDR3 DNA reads TGTGCCAGCAGCCAAGATAGGACAGCCTATGGCTACACCTTC. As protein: CASSQDRTAYGYTF.

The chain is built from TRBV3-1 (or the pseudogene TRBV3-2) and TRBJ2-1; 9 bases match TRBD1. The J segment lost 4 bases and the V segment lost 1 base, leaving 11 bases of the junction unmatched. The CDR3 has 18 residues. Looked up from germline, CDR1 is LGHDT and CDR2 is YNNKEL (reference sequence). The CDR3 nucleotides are TGTGCCAGCAGCCAAGTAGCTGGTGGACAGGGGTCATACAATGAGCAGTTCTTC. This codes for CASSQVAGGQGSYNEQFF.

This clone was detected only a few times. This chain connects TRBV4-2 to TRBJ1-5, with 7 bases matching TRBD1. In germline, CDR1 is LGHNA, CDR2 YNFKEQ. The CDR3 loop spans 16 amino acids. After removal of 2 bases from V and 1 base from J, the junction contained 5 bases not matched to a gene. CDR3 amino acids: CASSQPLGQSNQPQHF. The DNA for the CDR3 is TGTGCCAGCAGCCAACCCCTGGGACAGAGCAATCAGCCCCAGCATTTT.

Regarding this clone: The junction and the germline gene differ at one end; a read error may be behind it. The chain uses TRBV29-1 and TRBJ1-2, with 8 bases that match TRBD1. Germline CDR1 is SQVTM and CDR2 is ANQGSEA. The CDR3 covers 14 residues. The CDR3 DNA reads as TGCAGCGTGGAAGGGACAGGCTCTAACTATGGCTACACCTTC. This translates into CSVEGTGSNYGYTF.

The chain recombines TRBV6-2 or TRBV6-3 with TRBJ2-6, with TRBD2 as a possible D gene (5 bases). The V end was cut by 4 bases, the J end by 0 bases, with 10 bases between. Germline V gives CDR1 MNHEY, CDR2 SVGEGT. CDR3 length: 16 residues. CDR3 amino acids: CASSWVANSGANVLTF. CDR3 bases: TGTGCCAGCAGTTGGGTAGCGAACTCTGGGGCCAACGTCCTGACTTTC.

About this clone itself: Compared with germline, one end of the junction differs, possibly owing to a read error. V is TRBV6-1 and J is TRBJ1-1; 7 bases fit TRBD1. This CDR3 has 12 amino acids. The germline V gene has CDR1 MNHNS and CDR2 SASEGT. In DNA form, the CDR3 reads TGTGCCAGCAGTGAGTCGGGACAGCTGCGAGACTTT. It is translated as CASSESGQLRDF.

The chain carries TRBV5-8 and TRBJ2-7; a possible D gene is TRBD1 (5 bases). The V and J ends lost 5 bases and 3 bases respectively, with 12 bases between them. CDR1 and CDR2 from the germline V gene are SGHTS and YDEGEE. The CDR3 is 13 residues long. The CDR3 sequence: CASSLTDSYEQYF. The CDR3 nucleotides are TGTGCCAGCAGTTTGACTGACAGCTACGAGCAGTACTTC.

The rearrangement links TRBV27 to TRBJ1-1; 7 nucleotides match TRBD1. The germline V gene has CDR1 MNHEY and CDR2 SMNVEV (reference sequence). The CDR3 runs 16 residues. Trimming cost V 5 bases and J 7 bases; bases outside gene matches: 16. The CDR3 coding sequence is TGTGCCAGCAGTCCCGACCGACAGGGCCCCAAGGGTGAAGCTTTCTTT. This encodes CASSPDRQGPKGEAFF.

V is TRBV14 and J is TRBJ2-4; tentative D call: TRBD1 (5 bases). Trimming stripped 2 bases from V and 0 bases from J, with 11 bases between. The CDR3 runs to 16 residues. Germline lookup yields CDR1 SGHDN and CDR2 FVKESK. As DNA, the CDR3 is TGTGCCAGCAGCCAAATGGACACACTAGCCAAAAACATTCAGTACTTC. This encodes CASSQMDTLAKNIQYF.

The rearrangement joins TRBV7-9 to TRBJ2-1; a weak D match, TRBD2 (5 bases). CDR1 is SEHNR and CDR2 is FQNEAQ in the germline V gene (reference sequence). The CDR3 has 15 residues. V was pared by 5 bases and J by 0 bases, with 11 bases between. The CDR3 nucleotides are TGTGCCAGCAGCCTAGTGGGGAGCTCCTACAATGAGCAGTTCTTC. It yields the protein CASSLVGSSYNEQFF.

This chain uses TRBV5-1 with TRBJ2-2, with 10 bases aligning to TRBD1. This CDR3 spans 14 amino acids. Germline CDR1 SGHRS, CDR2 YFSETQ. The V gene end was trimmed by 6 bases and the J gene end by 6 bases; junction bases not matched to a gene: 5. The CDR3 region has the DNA TGCGCCAGCATCCGGGACAGGGGTGCCGGGGAGCTGTTTTTT. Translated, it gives CASIRDRGAGELFF.

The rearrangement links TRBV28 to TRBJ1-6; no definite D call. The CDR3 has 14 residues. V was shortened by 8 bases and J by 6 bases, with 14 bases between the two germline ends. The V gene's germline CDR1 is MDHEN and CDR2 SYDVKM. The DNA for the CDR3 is TGTGCCAGCTGGAGGCCTCCAGTTAATTCACCCCTCCACTTT. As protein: CASWRPPVNSPLHF.

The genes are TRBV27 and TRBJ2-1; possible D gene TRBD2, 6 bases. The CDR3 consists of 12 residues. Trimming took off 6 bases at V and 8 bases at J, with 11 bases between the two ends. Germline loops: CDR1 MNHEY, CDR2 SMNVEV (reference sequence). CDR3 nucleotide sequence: TGTGCCAGCAGCCTACCGGGGGATGAGCAGTTCTTC. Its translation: CASSLPGDEQFF.

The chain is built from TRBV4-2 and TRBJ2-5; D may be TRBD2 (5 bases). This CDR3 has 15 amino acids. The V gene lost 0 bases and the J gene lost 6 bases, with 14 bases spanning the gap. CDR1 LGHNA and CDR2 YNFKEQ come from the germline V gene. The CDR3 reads CASSQDRQLAQTQYF. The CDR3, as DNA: TGTGCCAGCAGCCAAGATAGGCAGCTAGCTCAGACCCAGTACTTC.

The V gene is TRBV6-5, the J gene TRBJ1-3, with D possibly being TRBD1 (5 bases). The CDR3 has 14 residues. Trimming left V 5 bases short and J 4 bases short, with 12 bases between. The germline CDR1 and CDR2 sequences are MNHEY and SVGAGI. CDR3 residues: CASSLREGGNTIYF. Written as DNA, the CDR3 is TGTGCCAGCAGTCTCAGGGAAGGAGGAAACACCATATATTTT.